This TCR beta chain was documented in a study of T cell responses to AZD1222 COVID-19 vaccine. Study-wide findings and caveats: Recipients of two AZD1222 doses showed rising Spike-specific TCR breadth and depth.

Comment on this clone: Antigen: not known.

V was trimmed by 0 bases and J by 5 bases, leaving 19 bases between them. CDR1 and CDR2 (germline): LGHNA, YNFKEQ. CDR3 length: 17 residues. Clones were read by immunoSEQ multiplex PCR, and TCRdb kept only the in-frame ones, dropping some. The sample shows about 68,000 clones, about nine tenths of them seen only once. The clonotype comes from an adult in good health. The chain uses TRBV4-2 and TRBJ1-2, with D maybe TRBD1 (6 bases). The sequenced sample was peripheral blood, obtained on day 0 of AZD1222 vaccination. The CDR3 reads CASSQDLGGGSRYGYTF. The CDR3 DNA follows: TGTGCCAGCAGCCAAGATCTTGGGGGGGGCTCTCGGTATGGCTACACCTTC.